This T cell receptor (beta chain) appears in the sequencing data of a study of blood T cells in healthy people across ages. This clonotype was detected only a few times. The CDR3 is made up of 13 amino acids. V lost 6 bases to trimming and J lost 2 bases, with 10 bases between them. A second about 7 to 12 cycle PCR used barcoded and J-beta primers. A single record per CDR3 protein comes from TCRdb applying MiXCR to the 5' RACE reads. The sample consists of some 900,000 distinct CDR3 sequences, approximately 49% of them appearing once. The material sequenced was blood. This chain joins TRBV12-3 or TRBV12-4 and TRBJ1-1; maybe TRBD1 (6 bases). This receptor was obtained from a man younger than 40 in good health. The CDR3 DNA is TGTGCCAGCAGACGGACAGATAACACTGAAGCTTTCTTT. This gives the protein CASRRTDNTEAFF.